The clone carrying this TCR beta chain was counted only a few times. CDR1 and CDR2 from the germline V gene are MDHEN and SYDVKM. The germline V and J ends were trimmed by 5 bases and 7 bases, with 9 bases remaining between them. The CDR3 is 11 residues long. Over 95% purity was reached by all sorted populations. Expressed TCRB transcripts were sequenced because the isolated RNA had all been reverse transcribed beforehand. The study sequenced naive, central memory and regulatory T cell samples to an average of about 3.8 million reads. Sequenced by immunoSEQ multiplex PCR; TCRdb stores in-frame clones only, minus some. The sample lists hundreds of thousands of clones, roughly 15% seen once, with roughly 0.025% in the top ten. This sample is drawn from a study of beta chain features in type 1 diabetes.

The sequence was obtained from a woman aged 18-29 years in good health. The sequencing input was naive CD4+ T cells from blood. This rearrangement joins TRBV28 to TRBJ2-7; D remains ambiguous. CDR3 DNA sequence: TGTGCCAGCAGTCTCCTACAGGAGCAGTACTTC. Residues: CASSLLQEQYF.